A selection of T cell receptor beta chains follows, all from one sample in a study of blood T cell repertoires in COVID-19. TCRdb keeps only in-frame clones here, not all; method: immunoSEQ multiplex PCR. The sample comprises roughly 250,000 clones, around 90% of which are singletons, and around 7.8% rests with the top ten. The sample comprised peripheral blood. Source of these receptors: a man aged 60 to 75 who had recovered from COVID-19. Both conserved end residues are part of each CDR3. The order of the fields is clone size, V gene, J gene, D gene, CDR3 protein, CDR3 DNA. D genes are given only for firm matches. Clone size is stated in some rows and not others, as once, few, many or a class when expanded.

.	TRBV24-1	TRBJ2-1	TRBD1	CATSEGTGPYNEQFF	TGTGCCACCAGTGAGGGGACAGGGCCCTACAATGAGCAGTTCTTC
.	TRBV19	TRBJ1-4	TRBD1	CASTSTGGDRTNEKLFF	TGTGCCAGTACCTCAACAGGGGGGGACAGGACTAATGAAAAACTGTTTTTT
few	TRBV6-5	TRBJ2-6	TRBD1	CASSYVTGSGANVLTF	TGTGCCAGCAGTTACGTGACAGGGTCAGGGGCCAACGTCCTGACTTTC
.	TRBV27	TRBJ2-7	.	CASRTTGTEGEQYF	TGTGCCAGCAGAACGACAGGTACCGAGGGGGAGCAGTACTTC
few	TRBV7-2	TRBJ1-1	.	CASSLVAGTLNTEAFF	TGTGCCAGCAGCTTAGTCGCCGGGACACTGAACACTGAAGCTTTCTTT
.	TRBV20-1	TRBJ1-1	.	CSATEATEAFF	TGCAGTGCAACCGAGGCCACTGAAGCTTTCTTT
.	TRBV6-6	TRBJ1-6	.	CASSYLENSPLHF	TGTGCCAGCAGTTATCTAGAGAATTCACCCCTCCACTTT
.	TRBV2	TRBJ2-3	.	CASQFLGDTQYF	TGTGCCAGCCAGTTCCTAGGAGATACGCAGTATTTT
.	TRBV5-4	TRBJ2-1	TRBD2	CASYTPSGGSYNEQFF	TGTGCCAGCTATACTCCATCGGGGGGGTCCTACAATGAGCAGTTCTTC
.	TRBV3-1/TRBV3-2	TRBJ2-7	.	CASSRGGPIWEDEQYF	TGTGCCAGCAGCCGTGGCGGGCCGATTTGGGAGGACGAGCAGTACTTC
.	TRBV27	TRBJ2-3	TRBD2	CASSPRGGGIYTQYF	TGTGCCAGCAGTCCAAGGGGCGGGGGAATATATACGCAGTATTTT
.	TRBV24-1	TRBJ2-5	TRBD1	CATSDLHRGLETQYF	TGTGCCACCAGTGATTTGCACAGGGGGCTAGAGACCCAGTACTTC
.	TRBV7-2	TRBJ2-3	.	CASSLGVSPSTDTQYF	TGTGCCAGCAGCTTAGGTGTTAGCCCTAGCACAGATACGCAGTATTTT
.	TRBV30	TRBJ1-4	.	CAWTGVRGEKLFF	TGTGCCTGGACTGGAGTGAGAGGGGAAAAACTGTTTTTT
once	TRBV18	TRBJ2-6	TRBD1	CASSPRQGLSGANVLTF	TGTGCCAGCTCACCGCGACAGGGGCTCTCTGGGGCCAACGTCCTGACTTTC
.	TRBV2	TRBJ2-3	TRBD1	CASSADRAPDTQYF	TGTGCCAGCAGTGCGGACAGGGCCCCAGATACGCAGTATTTT
.	TRBV6-5	TRBJ2-3	.	CASSYSTYADTQYF	TGTGCCAGCAGTTACTCGACATACGCAGATACGCAGTATTTT
.	TRBV24-1	TRBJ1-2	.	CATSDLSRASGYTF	TGTGCCACCAGTGATTTGTCCAGGGCCTCAGGCTACACCTTC
.	TRBV28	TRBJ2-7	TRBD2	CASKLGGTYEQYF	TGTGCCAGCAAACTGGGAGGGACCTACGAGCAGTACTTC
.	TRBV30	TRBJ1-4	TRBD1	CAWSVPGQGDEKLFF	TGTGCCTGGAGTGTACCGGGACAGGGGGATGAAAAACTGTTTTTT
.	TRBV19	TRBJ1-5	.	CASRDKSANQPQHF	TGTGCCAGTAGAGACAAATCGGCCAATCAGCCCCAGCATTTT
.	TRBV19	TRBJ2-1	TRBD2	CASSTIPATSRGNEQFF	TGTGCCAGTAGTACAATCCCCGCGACTAGCCGGGGGAATGAGCAGTTCTTC
.	TRBV11-3	TRBJ1-1	.	CASSPSGWPEAFF	TGTGCCAGCAGCCCATCGGGGTGGCCTGAAGCTTTCTTT
.	TRBV28	TRBJ2-5	TRBD2	CASIRGGLGSETQYF	TGTGCCAGCATACGGGGGGGCCTAGGTTCAGAGACCCAGTACTTC
.	TRBV2	TRBJ2-3	TRBD2	CASSEGAGGTDTQYF	TGTGCCAGCAGTGAAGGAGCGGGGGGCACAGATACGCAGTATTTT
.	TRBV6-5	TRBJ2-2	.	CASSSNYRVTGELFF	TGTGCCAGCAGTTCTAATTACAGGGTCACCGGGGAGCTGTTTTTT
.	TRBV7-2	TRBJ2-1	TRBD2	CASSLTSGGMYNEQFF	TGTGCCAGCAGCCTGACTAGCGGGGGGATGTACAATGAGCAGTTCTTC
.	TRBV6-5	TRBJ1-5	.	CASSYRGGDQPQHF	TGTGCCAGCAGTTACCGGGGAGGGGATCAGCCCCAGCATTTT
.	TRBV6-5	TRBJ2-3	.	CATEIRDTQYF	TGTGCCACCGAGATACGGGATACGCAGTATTTT
.	TRBV5-5	TRBJ1-6	TRBD1	CASSPGQDIRLWTLHF	TGTGCCAGCAGCCCCGGACAGGATATTAGGCTTTGGACCCTCCACTTT
few	TRBV6-5	TRBJ2-7	TRBD1	CASSRTGTGTYEQYF	TGTGCCAGCAGCCGTACCGGGACAGGGACCTACGAGCAGTACTTC
.	TRBV18	TRBJ1-2	.	CASSPRPAGLSYGYTF	TGTGCCAGCTCACCACGTCCTGCAGGGTTGAGCTATGGCTACACCTTC
.	TRBV6-4	TRBJ1-6	TRBD1	CASWPDRDDNSPLHF	TGTGCCAGTTGGCCGGACAGGGACGATAATTCACCCCTCCACTTT
.	TRBV11-2	TRBJ2-5	TRBD1	CASSSLSHPGQGVETQYF	TGTGCCAGCAGCTCCCTGTCGCATCCGGGACAGGGGGTAGAGACCCAGTACTTC
many	TRBV6-1	TRBJ1-1	.	CASSERESTEAFF	TGTGCCAGCAGTGAGCGGGAAAGCACTGAAGCTTTCTTT
.	TRBV30	TRBJ2-1	.	CAWSVSLAGAFSPFF	TGTGCCTGGAGTGTATCTCTGGCGGGGGCCTTCTCCCCGTTCTTC
once	TRBV6-5	TRBJ1-2	.	CASRGFGRSNYGYTF	TGTGCCAGCAGGGGGTTTGGGAGGTCGAACTATGGCTACACCTTC
.	TRBV5-1	TRBJ2-5	.	CASSLPMDSQETQYF	TGCGCCAGCAGCTTGCCCATGGACAGTCAAGAGACCCAGTACTTC
.	TRBV28	TRBJ1-5	TRBD1	CASSPGQAHQPQHF	TGTGCCAGCAGCCCGGGACAGGCTCATCAGCCCCAGCATTTT
once	TRBV18	TRBJ2-2	.	CASSSSGGFFTGELFF	TGTGCCAGCTCATCCTCTGGGGGCTTTTTCACCGGGGAGCTGTTTTTT
.	TRBV18	TRBJ2-4	.	CASSPLSVGDIQYF	TGTGCCAGCTCACCACTGTCGGTAGGGGACATTCAGTACTTC
.	TRBV6-4	TRBJ2-1	TRBD2	CASSDTYERGIYNEQFF	TGTGCCAGCAGTGATACGTACGAGCGGGGGATTTACAATGAGCAGTTCTTC
.	TRBV5-4	TRBJ2-5	.	CASSFGNQGETQYF	TGTGCCAGCAGCTTCGGGAACCAGGGGGAGACCCAGTACTTC
.	TRBV7-2	TRBJ1-4	TRBD1	CASSPWVGTGEKLFF	TGTGCCAGCAGCCCGTGGGTAGGGACAGGTGAAAAACTGTTTTTT
.	TRBV21-1	TRBJ1-6	.	CASHLGPDRYYNSPLHF	TGTGCCAGCCATCTCGGGCCCGACAGGTACTATAATTCACCCCTCCACTTT
.	TRBV19	TRBJ2-4	TRBD2	CASSIQASGGADIQYF	TGTGCCAGTAGTATCCAGGCTAGCGGGGGGGCTGACATTCAGTACTTC
once	TRBV21-1	TRBJ2-7	.	CASSNSNSEDEQYF	TGTGCCAGCAGCAATTCCAATTCTGAGGACGAGCAGTACTTC
.	TRBV2	TRBJ2-2	TRBD1	CASSGTGPNTGELFF	TGTGCCAGCAGTGGGACAGGGCCGAACACCGGGGAGCTGTTTTTT
.	TRBV28	TRBJ1-2	.	CASSLEQGELGYYGYTF	TGTGCCAGCAGCCTTGAACAGGGAGAACTGGGATACTATGGCTACACCTTC
.	TRBV18	TRBJ1-6	.	CASSPGQLNSPLHF	TGTGCCAGCTCACCAGGACAGCTTAATTCACCCCTCCACTTT
.	TRBV19	TRBJ1-1	.	CASTWDRVLGGTEAFF	TGTGCCAGTACTTGGGACCGGGTCTTGGGGGGCACTGAAGCTTTCTTT
.	TRBV9	TRBJ2-3	TRBD2	CASSLGLAVDTQYF	TGTGCCAGCAGCCTGGGACTAGCGGTGGATACGCAGTATTTT
.	TRBV30	TRBJ1-2	.	CAWNPGGDYGYTF	TGTGCCTGGAATCCGGGCGGGGACTATGGCTACACCTTC
.	TRBV5-5	TRBJ1-2	.	CASSLSGQGYGYTF	TGTGCCAGCAGCTTGTCCGGGCAGGGCTATGGCTACACCTTC